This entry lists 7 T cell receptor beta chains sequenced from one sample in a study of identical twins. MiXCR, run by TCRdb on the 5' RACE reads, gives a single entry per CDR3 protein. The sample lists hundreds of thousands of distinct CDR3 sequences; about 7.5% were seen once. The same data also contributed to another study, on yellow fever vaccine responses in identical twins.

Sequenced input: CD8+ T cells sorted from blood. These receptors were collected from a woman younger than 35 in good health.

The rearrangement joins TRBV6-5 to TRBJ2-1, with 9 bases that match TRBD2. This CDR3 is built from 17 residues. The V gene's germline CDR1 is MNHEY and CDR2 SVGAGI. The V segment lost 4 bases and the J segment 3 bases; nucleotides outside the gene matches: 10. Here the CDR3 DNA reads TGTGCCAGCAGTTCTCATAGCGGGAGTAGGGACTACAATGAGCAGTTCTTC. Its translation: CASSSHSGSRDYNEQFF.

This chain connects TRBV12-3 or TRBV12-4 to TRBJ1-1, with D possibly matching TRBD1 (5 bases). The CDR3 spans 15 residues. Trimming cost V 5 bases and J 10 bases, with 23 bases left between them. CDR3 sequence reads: CASSPPDGTTGGAFF. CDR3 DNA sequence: TGTGCCAGCAGTCCCCCCGATGGAACGACGGGGGGAGCTTTCTTT.

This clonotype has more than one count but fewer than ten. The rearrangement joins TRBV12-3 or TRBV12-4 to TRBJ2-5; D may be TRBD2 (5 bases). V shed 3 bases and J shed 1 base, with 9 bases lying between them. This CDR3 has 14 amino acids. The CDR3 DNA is TGTGCCAGCAGTTTTTGGGGAGTCCAAGAGACCCAGTACTTC. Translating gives CASSFWGVQETQYF.

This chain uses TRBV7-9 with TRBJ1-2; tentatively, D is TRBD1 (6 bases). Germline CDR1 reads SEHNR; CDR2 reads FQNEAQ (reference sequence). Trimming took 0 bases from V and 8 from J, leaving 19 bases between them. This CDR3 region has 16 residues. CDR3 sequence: CASSLAPDSRGGGYTF. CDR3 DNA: TGTGCCAGCAGCTTAGCACCGGACAGCCGGGGAGGAGGCTACACCTTC. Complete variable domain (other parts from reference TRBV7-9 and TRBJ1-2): DTGVSQNPRHKITKRGQNVTFRCDPISEHNRLYWYRQTLGQGPEFLTYFQNEAQLEKSRLLSDRFSAERPKGSFSTLEIQRTEQGDSAMYLCASSLAPDSRGGGYTFGSGTRLTVV.

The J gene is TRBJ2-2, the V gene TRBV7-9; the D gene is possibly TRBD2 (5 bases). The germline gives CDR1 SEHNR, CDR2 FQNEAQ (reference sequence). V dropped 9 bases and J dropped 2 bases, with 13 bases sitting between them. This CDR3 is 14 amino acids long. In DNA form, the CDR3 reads TGTGCCAGAGGGTCGGGGAAAAACACCGGGGAGCTGTTTTTT. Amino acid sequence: CARGSGKNTGELFF. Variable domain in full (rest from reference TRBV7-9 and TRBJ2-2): DTGVSQNPRHKITKRGQNVTFRCDPISEHNRLYWYRQTLGQGPEFLTYFQNEAQLEKSRLLSDRFSAERPKGSFSTLEIQRTEQGDSAMYLCARGSGKNTGELFFGEGSRLTVL.

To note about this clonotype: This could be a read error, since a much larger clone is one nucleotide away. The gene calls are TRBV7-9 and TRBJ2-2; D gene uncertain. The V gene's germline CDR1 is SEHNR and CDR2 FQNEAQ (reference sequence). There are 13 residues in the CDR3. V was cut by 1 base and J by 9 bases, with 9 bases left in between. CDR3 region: CASSLDISWELFF. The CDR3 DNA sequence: TGTGCCAGCAGCTTAGATATTTCCTGGGAGCTGTTTTTT.

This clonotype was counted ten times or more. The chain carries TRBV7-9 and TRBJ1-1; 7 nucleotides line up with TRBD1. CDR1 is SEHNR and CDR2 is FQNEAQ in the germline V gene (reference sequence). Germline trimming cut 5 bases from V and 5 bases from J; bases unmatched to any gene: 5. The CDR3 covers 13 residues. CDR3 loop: CASSQGGQTEAFF. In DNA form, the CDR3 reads TGTGCCAGCAGCCAGGGGGGCCAAACTGAAGCTTTCTTT.